This T cell receptor (beta chain) came from a study of T cell repertoires in cytomegalovirus infection. Overall study: Indications of both CMV infection and matching HLA type were provided by public TCR beta signatures.

TCRdb processed the reads anew with MiXCR; each CDR3 protein has one entry. The sample holds some 400,000 distinct CDR3 sequences, 15% to 20% seen once. The V and J ends lost 10 bases and 4 bases respectively, with 14 bases between them. The CDR3 sequence is 13 residues long. Germline-derived CDR1 and CDR2 are MDHEN and SYDVKM. The J gene is TRBJ1-3, the V gene TRBV28; a possible D gene is TRBD1 (5 bases). The TCR was taken from a human donor in good health (CMV status not recorded). Some clones in this sample may be carry-over from other donors' samples. Specimen: PBMCs. CDR3 protein: CATLRVSGNTIYF. The CDR3 nucleotides read TGTGCCACCCTCAGGGTATCCGGAAACACCATATATTTT.